Listed below are T cell receptor beta chains from one sample, sequenced in a study of cytomegalovirus exposure and HLA in healthy donors. Data came from immunoSEQ multiplex PCR; TCRdb stores just in-frame clones and leaves some out. The table has tens of thousands of clones, 85% seen once. The specimen sequenced was PBMCs. These TCRs come from a man younger than 30 in good health and CMV-seropositive. CDR3s include the opening cysteine and the closing phenylalanine or tryptophan. The D gene is left open where the match is weak. A row's size may be missing; if present it is once, few, many or a size class.

>.|TRBV2|.|TRBJ2-1
CASSESHQGGNEQFF
TGTGCCAGCAGTGAGTCTCATCAGGGCGGCAATGAGCAGTTCTTC
>.|TRBV28|.|TRBJ1-1
CASGQEAFF
TGTGCCAGCGGTCAGGAAGCTTTCTTT
>.|TRBV19|.|TRBJ2-7
CASSSTTSTYEQYF
TGTGCCAGTAGTTCGACTACAAGCACCTACGAGCAGTACTTC
>TRBD1|TRBV28|.|TRBJ2-5
CASSTRQGPGWTQYF
TGTGCCAGCAGTACCCGACAGGGTCCGGGGTGGACCCAGTACTTC
>TRBD2|TRBV7-8|.|TRBJ2-1
CASSLVSGGSYNEQFF
TGTGCCAGCAGCTTAGTTTCGGGAGGTTCCTACAATGAGCAGTTCTTC
>.|TRBV7-9|.|TRBJ2-1
CASSFGVDEQFF
TGTGCCAGCAGCTTCGGGGTGGATGAGCAGTTCTTC
>TRBD1|TRBV19|.|TRBJ1-1
CASSRQQGAGEAFF
TGTGCCAGTAGTAGACAACAGGGGGCCGGTGAAGCTTTCTTT
>TRBD2|TRBV2|.|TRBJ2-1
CASGTRTYNEQFF
TGTGCCAGCGGGACTAGGACTTACAATGAGCAGTTCTTC
>.|TRBV2|.|TRBJ1-1
CASSPGQLYTEAFF
TGTGCCAGCAGTCCGGGACAACTCTACACTGAAGCTTTCTTT
>TRBD1|TRBV9|.|TRBJ1-5
CASCGTDRQGVQGNQPQHF
TGTGCCAGCTGCGGAACTGATAGACAGGGGGTGCAGGGCAATCAGCCCCAGCATTTT
>.|TRBV6-1|.|TRBJ1-2
CASSETSAYTF
TGTGCCAGCAGTGAGACTTCGGCTTACACCTTC
>TRBD1|TRBV10-1|.|TRBJ2-3
CASSSQGTDTQYF
TGCGCCAGCAGTTCACAGGGGACAGATACGCAGTATTTT
>TRBD2|TRBV30|.|TRBJ2-3
CAWAGTSGGDTQYF
TGTGCCTGGGCCGGGACTAGCGGGGGAGATACGCAGTATTTT
>TRBD1|TRBV6-1|few|TRBJ2-3
CASTDRWPDTQYF
TGTGCCAGCACGGACAGGTGGCCCGATACGCAGTATTTT
>.|TRBV15|.|TRBJ1-5
CATSRDLKGIGHQPQHF
TGTGCCACCAGCAGAGATCTGAAGGGGATCGGGCATCAGCCCCAGCATTTT
>TRBD2|TRBV7-7|.|TRBJ2-6
CASSRGTSGRYSGANVLTF
TGTGCCAGCAGCCGTGGGACTAGCGGGAGATACTCTGGGGCCAACGTCCTGACTTTC
>TRBD1|TRBV6-6|.|TRBJ2-7
CASTLTGTGAYEQYF
TGTGCCAGCACCTTAACCGGGACAGGCGCCTACGAGCAGTACTTC
>.|TRBV5-1|.|TRBJ1-1
CASSLEGEGTEAFF
TGCGCCAGCAGCTTGGAAGGGGAAGGGACTGAAGCTTTCTTT
>.|TRBV18|once|TRBJ1-3
CASSPLAPSPGGNTIYF
TGTGCCAGCTCACCACTCGCCCCCAGTCCGGGGGGAAACACCATATATTTT
>TRBD1|TRBV14|.|TRBJ2-2
CASSHLRDRDTGELFF
TGTGCCAGCAGCCACCTCCGGGACAGAGACACCGGGGAGCTGTTTTTT
>.|TRBV7-2|once|TRBJ2-2
CASSISGELFF
TGTGCCAGCAGTATTTCCGGGGAGCTGTTTTTT
>.|TRBV2|.|TRBJ1-3
CASSEEWGRGNTIYF
TGTGCCAGCAGTGAAGAGTGGGGGCGCGGAAACACCATATATTTT
>.|TRBV7-9|.|TRBJ1-5
CASSFPGSNQPQHF
TGTGCCAGCAGCTTTCCGGGAAGCAATCAGCCCCAGCATTTT
>.|TRBV2|.|TRBJ2-3
CAGSSPFGSTDTQYF
TGTGCCGGCTCTAGCCCCTTTGGTAGCACAGATACGCAGTATTTT